The 5 T cell receptor beta chains below were found in one sample sequenced in a study of Graves' ophthalmopathy and Graves' hyperthyroidism. RNA served as the template for amplifying TCR beta CDR3 regions. HTBI-primed RT-PCR formed the first round, and a multiplex PCR formed the second. TCRdb analysed the multiplex PCR reads with MiXCR anew, one entry per CDR3 protein. The sample lists a few hundred thousand distinct CDR3 sequences, 15% occurring once. The specimen was peripheral blood. Source of these receptors: a woman aged 18-30 years with stable Graves' hyperthyroidism.

The V gene is TRBV6-2 or TRBV6-3, the J gene TRBJ2-7, with D perhaps TRBD1 (6 bases). The CDR3 sequence is 13 residues long. The V end lost 10 bases, the J end lost 3 bases, and 16 bases lay between the germline ends. The germline CDR1 and CDR2 sequences are MNHEY and SVGEGT. DNA for the CDR3: TGTGCCATACGTTTTCGGGACAACTACGAGCAGTACTTC. Encoded protein: CAIRFRDNYEQYF.

This clonotype occurred many times. The chain combines TRBV4-1 with TRBJ2-7; 7 bases line up with TRBD1. Trimming at V came to 4 bases and at J to 5 bases, leaving 17 bases not matched to a gene. CDR1 is MGHRA, CDR2 YSYEKL, per germline. This CDR3 contains 17 residues. CDR3 region: CASSLRTSVGQWDEQYF. CDR3 bases: TGCGCCAGCAGCCTTAGAACCTCCGTGGGACAGTGGGACGAGCAGTACTTC.

This clonotype was seen repeatedly, ten times or more. The chain couples TRBV7-9 to TRBJ1-1; 8 nucleotides align to TRBD1. With 5 bases clipped from V and 13 bases from J, the junction kept 6 bases outside the gene matches. CDR1 and CDR2 from the germline V gene are SEHNR and FQNEAQ (reference sequence). The CDR3 length is 11 residues. CDR3 in amino acids: CASSPGTGGFF. The CDR3 region has the DNA TGTGCCAGCAGCCCGGGGACAGGCGGTTTCTTT.

There are many counts of this clonotype. The chain has TRBV20-1 and TRBJ2-7; no definite D call. The V and J ends lost 4 bases and 4 bases respectively, with 14 bases between them. The CDR3 contains 13 residues. CDR1 and CDR2 (germline): DFQATT, SNEGSKA (reference sequence). The chain's CDR3 is CSATSDLFYEQYF. The DNA for the CDR3 is TGCAGTGCTACATCGGACCTCTTTTACGAGCAGTACTTC.

This clonotype showed up just a few times. J is TRBJ1-1 and V is TRBV6-2 or TRBV6-3; TRBD1 matches 12 bases. This CDR3 contains 16 residues. Germline-derived CDR1 and CDR2 are MNHEY and SVGEGT. The junction had 2 bases not matched to a gene; V was cut back by 2 bases and J by 1 base. This chain's CDR3 is CASSYRDRGPNTEAFF. The CDR3 DNA reads TGTGCCAGCAGTTACCGGGACAGGGGGCCGAACACTGAAGCTTTCTTT.